The source of this TCR beta chain is a study of beta chain features in type 1 diabetes. Whole-study results and caveats: Since sequencing was performed on cDNA, cells with high TCR expression could be over-represented. Shorter TCRB CDR3s, moderately but significantly so, were found in Type 1 diabetes patients in all four CD4+ subsets. Type 1 diabetes patients had fewer VDJ junction insertions and more deletions.

Germline CDR1 is MNHNY and CDR2 is SVGAGI (reference sequence). The ends lost 7 bases at V and 3 bases at J; junction bases unmatched: 11. This CDR3 comprises 16 residues. This clone was recorded a few times. The antigen is undetermined. Isolated RNA was reverse transcribed in full, so expressed TCRB transcripts were sequenced. Libraries were prepared by immunoSEQ multiplex PCR; TCRdb keeps only in-frame clonotypes and omits some of them. The sample has about 340,000 clones, 7.5% to 9% seen once. Material for sequencing was central memory CD4+ T cells from blood. This clonotype was sampled from a woman under 30 in good health. The chain recombines TRBV6-6 with TRBJ2-2, with 7 nucleotides matching TRBD1. CDR3: CASNLGTARDTGELFF. CDR3 sequence (DNA): TGTGCCAGCAACCTGGGGACAGCGCGGGACACCGGGGAGCTGTTTTTT.